The 12 T cell receptor beta chains presented below share a single source sample, sequenced in a study of T cell responses to AZD1222 COVID-19 vaccine (dated by TCRdb to the early 2020s). What this sample's time point label stands for: baseline before first vaccination. The library was made by the immunoSEQ multiplex PCR assay. Drawn from immuneACCESS, this table holds only the in-frame rearrangements with V and J called that TCRdb kept. Clones are partly lost; checked studies trace under half to an unresolved V gene and leave the rest unexplained. The sample table shows 90,000 to 150,000 clones, and more than 75% are seen once. The leading ten clones occupy approximately 1.2% of the sample. The sequenced sample was peripheral blood, obtained on day 0 of AZD1222 vaccination. The receptors stem from an adult in good health.

The CDR3 DNA reads TGTGCCAGCAGTTTCAGCACTGAAGCTTTCTTT. It yields the protein CASSFSTEAFF. This rearrangement joins TRBV12-3 or TRBV12-4 to TRBJ1-1, with no clear D. Trimming left V 3 bases short and J 4 bases short, with 3 bases between. The CDR3 contains 11 residues.

As DNA, the CDR3 is TGTGCCAGCACCCTAGCGGGGGAGCAAGAGACCCAGTACTTC. Protein: CASTLAGEQETQYF. This chain uses TRBV7-2 with TRBJ2-5, with 10 bases lining up with TRBD2. The ends lost 7 bases at V and 2 bases at J; junction bases unmatched: 4. CDR3 length: 14 residues. Germline CDR1 is SGHTA and CDR2 is FQGNSA.

The V gene is TRBV4-1, the J gene TRBJ1-5, with D possibly TRBD1 on 6 matching bases. The CDR3 contains 15 residues. V was cut by 0 bases and J by 3 bases, with 9 bases left in between. Germline assignment: CDR1 MGHRA and CDR2 YSYEKL. Here the CDR3 DNA reads TGCGCCAGCAGCCAAGATACAGGGACCAATCAGCCCCAGCATTTT. Encoded protein: CASSQDTGTNQPQHF.

The chain employs TRBV7-2 and TRBJ2-1; the match to TRBD2 covers 12 bases. The CDR3 is made up of 15 amino acids. Germline CDR1 reads SGHTA; CDR2 reads FQGNSA. Losses at the gene ends were 4 bases for V and 5 bases for J; bases not matched to a gene: 3. CDR3 bases: TGTGCCAGCAGCTGGTGGACTAGCGGGGACAATGAGCAGTTCTTC. Its translation is CASSWWTSGDNEQFF.

This chain uses TRBV7-9 with TRBJ1-2; no firm D call. Germline V lookup: CDR1 SEHNR, CDR2 FQNEAQ (reference sequence). V was pared by 5 bases and J by 7 bases, with 14 bases between. This CDR3 has 13 residues. CDR3 region: CASSGLRGSGYTF. CDR3 DNA sequence: TGTGCCAGCAGCGGACTCCGGGGTAGTGGCTACACCTTC. Full variable domain (remainder filled in from reference TRBV7-9 and TRBJ1-2): DTGVSQNPRHKITKRGQNVTFRCDPISEHNRLYWYRQTLGQGPEFLTYFQNEAQLEKSRLLSDRFSAERPKGSFSTLEIQRTEQGDSAMYLCASSGLRGSGYTFGSGTRLTVV.

The chain employs TRBV27 and TRBJ2-2; D is ambiguous. The CDR3 loop spans 12 amino acids. Trimming pared 6 bases from V and 8 bases from J, leaving 10 bases between. Germline assignment: CDR1 MNHEY and CDR2 SMNVEV (reference sequence). Here the CDR3 reads CASSSDEGELFF. DNA of the CDR3: TGTGCCAGCAGCTCCGACGAAGGGGAGCTGTTTTTT.

V is TRBV5-4 and J is TRBJ1-4; no clear D. This CDR3 has 15 amino acids. Germline values: CDR1 SGHNT, CDR2 YYREEE (reference sequence). Trimming took 0 bases from V and 0 from J, leaving 6 bases between them. The CDR3 loop is CASSLDSSTNEKLFF. The CDR3 bases are TGTGCCAGCAGCTTGGACAGTTCAACTAATGAAAAACTGTTTTTT.

The chain combines TRBV4-3 with TRBJ1-4; 7 bases are shared with TRBD1. Trimming cost V 0 bases and J 5 bases; bases outside gene matches: 3. Germline V CDR1 and CDR2: LGHNA, YSLEER. This CDR3 has 15 amino acids. CDR3 in amino acids: CASSQDPTGNEKLFF. CDR3 nucleotides: TGCGCCAGCAGCCAAGACCCGACAGGGAATGAAAAACTGTTTTTT.

The chain links TRBV2 to TRBJ2-7, with 9 bases fitting TRBD1. This CDR3 contains 13 residues. After removal of 7 bases from V and 2 bases from J, the junction contained 3 bases not matched to a gene. CDR1 is SNHLY, CDR2 FYNNEI, per germline. Here the CDR3 DNA reads TGTGCCAGCAAGGACAGGGGTACCTACGAGCAGTACTTC. Protein sequence: CASKDRGTYEQYF.

The V gene is TRBV29-1, the J gene TRBJ1-4, with 7 bases lining up with TRBD1. With V trimmed by 7 bases and J by 1 base, 3 bases remained unmatched. Germline CDR1 and CDR2: SQVTM and ANQGSEA. CDR3 length: 13 residues. The CDR3 bases are TGCAGCGCAGGGGGTCGAACTAATGAAAAACTGTTTTTT. This translates into CSAGGRTNEKLFF. The variable domain in full, with the rest retrieved from reference TRBV29-1 and TRBJ1-4, is SAVISQKPSRDICQRGTSLTIQCQVDSQVTMMFWYRQQPGQSLTLIATANQGSEATYESGFVIDKFPISRPNLTFSTLTVSNMSPEDSSIYLCSAGGRTNEKLFFGSGTQLSVL.

This clone was observed a few times. The V and J genes are TRBV4-1 and TRBJ2-2; D possibly corresponds to TRBD2 (5 bases). CDR1 and CDR2 from the germline V gene are MGHRA and YSYEKL. Trimming took 3 bases from V and 3 from J, leaving 11 bases between them. CDR3 size: 15 residues. CDR3: CASSHGKGDTGELFF. The CDR3 region has the DNA TGCGCCAGCAGCCACGGGAAGGGAGACACCGGGGAGCTGTTTTTT.

The chain couples TRBV2 to TRBJ2-6, with D tentatively TRBD1 (5 bases). Germline V gene lookup returns CDR1 SNHLY and CDR2 FYNNEI. CDR3 length: 13 residues. Trimming took off 8 bases at V and 9 bases at J, with 14 bases between the two ends. The CDR3 protein is CASEVGHINVLTF. The CDR3 bases are TGTGCCAGCGAGGTAGGACACATCAACGTCCTGACTTTC.